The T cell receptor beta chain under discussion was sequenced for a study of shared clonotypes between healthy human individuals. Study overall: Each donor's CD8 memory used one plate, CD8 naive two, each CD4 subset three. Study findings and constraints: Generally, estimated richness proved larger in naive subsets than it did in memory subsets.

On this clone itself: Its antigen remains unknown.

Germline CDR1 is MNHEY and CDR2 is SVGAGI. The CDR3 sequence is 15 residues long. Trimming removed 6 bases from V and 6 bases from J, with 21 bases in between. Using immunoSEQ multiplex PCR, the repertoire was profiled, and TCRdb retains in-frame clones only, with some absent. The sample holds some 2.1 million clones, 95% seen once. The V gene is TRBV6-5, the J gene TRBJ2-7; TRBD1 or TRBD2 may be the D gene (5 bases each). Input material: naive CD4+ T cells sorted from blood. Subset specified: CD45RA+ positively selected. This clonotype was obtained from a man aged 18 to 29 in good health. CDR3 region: CASRSGLRGPVEQYF. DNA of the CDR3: TGTGCCAGCAGATCGGGCCTTAGGGGACCGGTCGAGCAGTACTTC.